Listed here are 15 T cell receptor beta chains from one sample, sequenced in a study of blood T cell repertoires in COVID-19. Sequencing was performed with immunoSEQ multiplex PCR; in TCRdb, only in-frame clones are kept and a portion is missing. The sample includes tens of thousands of clones, around 81% of them seen just once. The sample taken for sequencing was peripheral blood. The receptors were sampled from a woman between 65 and 79 years old with acute or convalescent COVID-19.

Concerning this clone itself: The sample contains more than one DNA sequence encoding this CDR3. The V and J genes are TRBV6-5 and TRBJ1-5; D is unresolved. This CDR3 has 14 residues. Per germline, CDR1 MNHEY and CDR2 SVGAGI. V was shortened by 6 bases and J by 6 bases, with 15 bases between the two germline ends. This CDR3 is CASSTTGVGQPQHF. CDR3 coding DNA: TGTGCCAGCAGCACGACGGGAGTGGGTCAGCCCCAGCATTTT.

The rearrangement links TRBV27 to TRBJ2-2, with D tentatively TRBD1 (6 bases). The V gene's germline CDR1 is MNHEY and CDR2 SMNVEV (reference sequence). The CDR3 runs 16 residues. The V end lost 6 bases, the J end lost 0 bases, and 14 bases lay between the germline ends. CDR3 amino acids: CASSPRQGTNTGELFF. The CDR3, as DNA: TGTGCCAGCAGCCCACGCCAGGGGACGAACACCGGGGAGCTGTTTTTT.

This rearrangement joins TRBV28 to TRBJ1-1, with D perhaps TRBD1 (6 bases). The CDR3 is 15 residues long. V lost 8 bases to trimming and J lost 0 bases, with 16 bases between them. Germline CDR1 and CDR2: MDHEN and SYDVKM. The CDR3: CASPRAGEMNTEAFF. The CDR3 DNA follows: TGTGCCAGCCCAAGGGCAGGGGAGATGAACACTGAAGCTTTCTTT.

The chain uses TRBV10-3 and TRBJ1-1; 8 positions agree with TRBD1. This CDR3 has 14 amino acids. The germline CDR1 and CDR2 sequences are ENHRY and SYGVKD. Trimming removed 6 bases from V and 1 base from J; junction bases left unmatched: 4. The CDR3 is CAIRGGQANTEAFF. CDR3 sequence (DNA): TGTGCCATCAGGGGGGGACAGGCGAACACTGAAGCTTTCTTT.

This chain uses TRBV6-5 with TRBJ2-4; 11 positions match TRBD1. Germline V gene sequence: CDR1 MNHEY, CDR2 SVGAGI. V shed 8 bases, J shed 7 bases, and the junction held 4 bases outside the gene matches. There are 13 residues in the CDR3. This chain's CDR3 is CASGGQGVNIQYF. Written as DNA, the CDR3 is TGTGCCAGCGGGGGACAGGGGGTTAACATTCAGTACTTC.

The chain links TRBV10-3 to TRBJ1-5; 7 bases fit TRBD1. The CDR3 spans 16 residues. V was pared by 2 bases and J by 3 bases, with 7 bases of the junction left unmatched. CDR1 and CDR2 (germline): ENHRY, SYGVKD. CDR3 nucleotides: TGTGCCATCAGTGAGGCCGCAGGGGGAGTCAATCAGCCCCAGCATTTT. It yields the protein CAISEAAGGVNQPQHF.

The sample holds one count of this clone. The chain employs TRBV28 and TRBJ2-5; 13 bases agree with TRBD2. The CDR3 contains 15 residues. The ends lost 6 bases at V and 5 bases at J; junction bases unmatched: 6. Germline CDR1 MDHEN, CDR2 SYDVKM. CDR3 sequence: CASSGLAGVSETQYF. In DNA, the CDR3 is TGTGCCAGCAGCGGACTAGCGGGAGTTTCGGAGACCCAGTACTTC.

The chain joins TRBV6-1 to TRBJ2-7; TRBD2 matches at 9 bases. The CDR3 sequence is 16 residues long. Trimming at V came to 2 bases and at J to 0 bases, leaving 5 bases not matched to a gene. Germline V gene sequence: CDR1 MNHNS, CDR2 SASEGT. CDR3 DNA: TGTGCCAGCAGTGAATTAAGCGGGGGGCTCTCCTACGAGCAGTACTTC. Residues: CASSELSGGLSYEQYF.

This chain connects TRBV5-1 to TRBJ2-7, with D possibly matching TRBD2 (5 bases). Germline CDR1 and CDR2: SGHRS and YFSETQ. The CDR3 consists of 14 residues. With 3 bases removed from V and 1 base from J, the gap between germline ends came to 11 bases. The CDR3 nucleotides read TGCGCCAGCAGCTCCGGGGATCCTTCCTACGAGCAGTACTTC. It specifies CASSSGDPSYEQYF.

The chain combines TRBV9 with TRBJ2-7, with 7 nucleotides matching TRBD1. From germline, CDR1 is SGDLS and CDR2 YYNGEE. The CDR3 is made up of 16 amino acids. The trim removed 4 bases at V and 1 base at J, leaving 11 bases unmatched. The CDR3 DNA reads as TGTGCCAGCAGCCCAACCACAGGGGTTGCTTCCTACGAGCAGTACTTC. Amino acids: CASSPTTGVASYEQYF.

The chain employs TRBV18 and TRBJ2-7, with D maybe TRBD1 (5 bases). The CDR3 length is 15 residues. V shed 0 bases and J shed 5 bases, with 14 bases lying between them. Per the germline V gene, CDR1 is KGHSH and CDR2 is LQKENI. CDR3 bases: TGTGCCAGCTCACCACCTCTGGCAGGGATGGACGAGCAGTACTTC. Translation gives CASSPPLAGMDEQYF.

The rearrangement joins TRBV2 to TRBJ2-3, with 10 bases identical to TRBD2. J gave up 6 bases and V 6 bases, and 6 bases lay outside the gene matches. The germline CDR1 and CDR2 sequences are SNHLY and FYNNEI. The CDR3 covers 14 residues. The CDR3 spells CASRQREGGDTQYF. The CDR3 DNA follows: TGTGCCAGCAGGCAGCGGGAGGGGGGGGATACGCAGTATTTT. Using reference TRBV2 and TRBJ2-3 for the parts outside the CDR3, the full variable domain is EPEVTQTPSHQVTQMGQEVILRCVPISNHLYFYWYRQILGQKVEFLVSFYNNEISEKSEIFDDQFSVERPDGSNFTLKIRSTKLEDSAMYFCASRQREGGDTQYFGPGTRLTVL.

V is TRBV10-2 and J is TRBJ2-2, with 12 nucleotides matching TRBD1. The length of the CDR3 is 16 residues. CDR1 is WSHSY and CDR2 is SAAADI in the germline V gene. V lost 6 bases to trimming and J lost 5 bases; unmatched junction nucleotides: 7. The CDR3 nucleotides read TGCGCCAGCAGCCGCGGGACAGGGGGCCGTACCGGGGAGCTGTTTTTT. Protein sequence: CASSRGTGGRTGELFF.

The CDR3 bases are TGTGCCAGTAGAAGCGACAGAAGCTCTGGAAACACCATATATTTT. Its protein is CASRSDRSSGNTIYF. This chain joins TRBV19 and TRBJ1-3, with TRBD1 as a possible D gene (5 bases). The V gene's germline CDR1 is LNHDA and CDR2 SQIVND (reference sequence). The CDR3 is 15 amino acids. Trimming pared 6 bases from V and 0 bases from J, leaving 12 bases between.

The V gene is TRBV5-1, the J gene TRBJ2-7, with D perhaps matching TRBD2 (6 bases). Trimming cost V 0 bases and J 4 bases, with 14 bases left between them. This CDR3 region has 15 residues. Germline-derived CDR1 and CDR2 are SGHRS and YFSETQ. CDR3 amino acids: CASSLAGEGAYEQYF. In nucleotides, the CDR3 is TGCGCCAGCAGCTTGGCGGGAGAAGGGGCGTACGAGCAGTACTTC.